Shown below are 12 T cell receptor beta chains from a single sample sequenced in a study of memory CD4+ T cells and cytomegalovirus serostatus. Sequencing was performed with immunoSEQ multiplex PCR; in TCRdb, only in-frame clones are kept and a portion is missing. This table has roughly 42,000 clones, around 80% appearing once. Single viable CD3+CD4+CD8-CD45RO+ cells were sorted as the memory CD4+ T cells. The source material was memory CD4+ T cells from blood. Receptor source: an adult in good health and CMV-seronegative.

V usage is TRBV5-6 and J usage is TRBJ1-3, with D maybe TRBD1 (5 bases). Germline values: CDR1 SGHDT, CDR2 YYEEEE. This CDR3 spans 14 amino acids. With 3 bases removed from V and 1 base from J, the gap between germline ends came to 8 bases. CDR3 nucleotides: TGTGCCAGCAGCTCCCCAGGGTCTGGAAACACCATATATTTT. Its translation is CASSSPGSGNTIYF.

The DNA for the CDR3 is TGTGCCAGCAGCTTAGTAGCCACCGCCGAGCAGTACTTC. It yields the protein CASSLVATAEQYF. The V gene is TRBV11-2, the J gene TRBJ2-7; D uncertain. Deletions cut 1 base from V and 6 bases from J, with 10 bases between. Germline-derived CDR1 and CDR2 are SGHAT and FQNNGV. The CDR3 has 13 residues.

This clone qualifies as medium-sized. The chain has TRBV25-1 and TRBJ1-2; D gene ambiguous. Germline-derived CDR1 and CDR2 are MGHDK and SYGVNS. The CDR3 extends over 14 amino acids. The V gene lost 3 bases and the J gene lost 8 bases, with 16 bases spanning the gap. CDR3 sequence (DNA): TGTGCCAGCAGTGATTCGTTGGATTTAAGGGGCTACACCTTC. Protein: CASSDSLDLRGYTF.

The chain has TRBV4-2 and TRBJ1-2; 9 positions agree with TRBD1. CDR1 and CDR2 from the germline V gene are LGHNA and YNFKEQ. V shed 5 bases and J 3 bases; nucleotides not matched to a gene: 16. This CDR3 contains 18 residues. In DNA form, the CDR3 reads TGTGCCAGCAGCGGAGAGGGACAGGGCGCCCGGACGGACTATGGCTACACCTTC. It translates to CASSGEGQGARTDYGYTF.

The J gene is TRBJ2-7, the V gene TRBV7-9; 11 nucleotides agree with TRBD2. Trimming at V came to 0 bases and at J to 4 bases, leaving 2 bases not matched to a gene. Germline CDR1 and CDR2: SEHNR and FQNEAQ (reference sequence). This CDR3 comprises 15 residues. CDR3 loop: CASSLASGGGYEQYF. The DNA of the CDR3 is TGTGCCAGCAGCTTAGCTAGCGGGGGGGGGTACGAGCAGTACTTC.

The chain couples TRBV19 to TRBJ1-5, with 7 bases matching TRBD1. The CDR3 runs 15 residues. Germline CDR1 and CDR2: LNHDA and SQIVND (reference sequence). J lost 5 bases, V lost 8 bases, and 12 bases had no gene match. The DNA for the CDR3 is TGTGCCAGTGCCACGTACAGGGGTCCCTATCAGCCCCAGCATTTT. Encoded protein: CASATYRGPYQPQHF.

The gene calls are TRBV27 and TRBJ2-2; 8 positions agree with TRBD1. This CDR3 has 14 amino acids. Germline V gene sequence: CDR1 MNHEY, CDR2 SMNVEV (reference sequence). Losses at the gene ends were 10 bases for V and 5 bases for J; bases not matched to a gene: 9. The CDR3: CATGQGDVTGELFF. CDR3 nucleotides: TGTGCCACAGGACAGGGCGATGTAACCGGGGAGCTGTTTTTT.

The genes are TRBV6-1 and TRBJ1-5, with TRBD1 matching over 7 bases. The V gene end was trimmed by 7 bases and the J gene end by 4 bases; junction bases not matched to a gene: 4. The CDR3 runs 13 residues. CDR1 is MNHNS and CDR2 is SASEGT in the germline V gene. The CDR3 region is CASTLQGNQPQHF. CDR3 in DNA: TGTGCCAGCACTTTACAGGGGAATCAGCCCCAGCATTTT.

The V gene is TRBV19, the J gene TRBJ1-5, with 7 bases aligning to TRBD1. Unmatched junction bases numbered 0, after V lost 1 base and J lost 0 bases. The germline V gene encodes CDR1 LNHDA and CDR2 SQIVND (reference sequence). The CDR3 is 15 amino acids. Written as DNA, the CDR3 is TGTGCCAGTAGTATAGCAGGGGGTAGCAATCAGCCCCAGCATTTT. Translated, it gives CASSIAGGSNQPQHF.

The chain uses TRBV6-6 and TRBJ1-6; D is perhaps TRBD1 (5 bases). The CDR3 is 15 amino acids. V lost 5 bases to trimming and J lost 10 bases, with 18 bases between them. Germline-derived CDR1 and CDR2 are MNHNY and SVGAGI (reference sequence). The CDR3: CASSPGTVFRSPLHF. CDR3 nucleotides: TGTGCCAGCAGTCCCGGGACCGTTTTTCGGTCACCCCTCCACTTT.

A few counts support this clone. V gene TRBV6-6 combines with J gene TRBJ2-7; D is perhaps TRBD2 (6 bases). Germline V gives CDR1 MNHNY, CDR2 SVGAGI (reference sequence). Trimming cost V 6 bases and J 1 base, with 16 bases left between them. The CDR3 totals 15 residues. CDR3 coding DNA: TGTGCCAGCAGGTCCCCGGGGGAGAGATCCTACGAGCAGTACTTC. Translation: CASRSPGERSYEQYF.

The table lists this clone with a few counts. The chain is built from TRBV6-6 and TRBJ1-4; 9 positions agree with TRBD1. Germline loops: CDR1 MNHNY, CDR2 SVGAGI (reference sequence). Unmatched junction bases numbered 11, after V lost 7 bases and J lost 8 bases. This CDR3 has 15 residues. The CDR3 spells CASTPGTGFREKLFF. CDR3 sequence (DNA): TGTGCCAGCACACCCGGGACAGGGTTCAGAGAAAAACTGTTTTTT.